These T cell receptor beta chains were read from a single sample in a study of T cells in Graves' hyperthyroidism and ophthalmopathy. TCRdb used MiXCR to reprocess the multiplex PCR reads, holding one entry per CDR3 protein. This table holds about 570,000 distinct CDR3 sequences, about 14% found once. The specimen was blood. The receptors stem from a woman in her 40s with Graves' hyperthyroidism. CDR3s include the opening cysteine and the closing phenylalanine or tryptophan. Fields, in order: clone size, J gene, V gene, CDR3 length, D gene, CDR3 DNA, CDR3 protein. D genes are given only for firm matches. Clone size is shown for a subset of rows, as once, few, many or a class of expanded clone.

>many|TRBJ2-1|TRBV3-1|11|NA
TGTGCCAGCTCAAGGTTCGATGAGCAGTTCTTC
CASSRFDEQFF
>NA|TRBJ1-1|TRBV29-1|12|NA
TGCAGCGTTGAAGATGGAAAGGGGGAAGCTTTCTTT
CSVEDGKGEAFF
>many|TRBJ2-7|TRBV20-1|12|NA
TGCAGTGTTGCGCGGGAAGGGAGCGAGCAGTACTTC
CSVAREGSEQYF
>NA|TRBJ2-1|TRBV7-7|15|TRBD1
TGTGCTAGCAGCTTAGATTCGACAGGGGGCGGGGAGCAGTTCTTC
CASSLDSTGGGEQFF
>few|TRBJ1-1|TRBV6-1|15|NA
TGTGCCAGCAGTGAAAACCCCACAGTGAACACTGAAGCTTTCTTT
CASSENPTVNTEAFF
>many|TRBJ2-1|TRBV7-2|19|TRBD2
TGTGCCAGCAGCTTGCTAGGGACTAGCGGGAGTCCTAAGTACAATGAGCAGTTCTTC
CASSLLGTSGSPKYNEQFF
>many|TRBJ2-3|TRBV2|18|TRBD2
TGTGCCAGCAGTAATGACCCAACAACTAGCGGGATGCTCGGTACGCAGTATTTT
CASSNDPTTSGMLGTQYF
>NA|TRBJ2-7|TRBV9|15|NA
TGTGCCAGCAGCGTAGACGGAACAGTAGCCTACGAGCAGTACTTC
CASSVDGTVAYEQYF
>many|TRBJ2-7|TRBV6-1|15|TRBD1
TGTGCCAGCAGTGGACGGACAGGGGGCGGGTACGAGCAGTACTTC
CASSGRTGGGYEQYF
>few|TRBJ1-1|TRBV15|12|NA
TGTGCCACCAGCAGGGAGACACGTGAAGCTTTCTTT
CATSRETREAFF
>few|TRBJ2-5|TRBV6-1|13|NA
TGTGCCAGTAGAGGGGCTGCCCAAGAGACCCAGTACTTC
CASRGAAQETQYF
>NA|TRBJ1-2|TRBV30|14|NA
TGTGCCTGGAGTCAATTTGGGACGGGGGAAGGCTACACCTTC
CAWSQFGTGEGYTF
>NA|TRBJ2-7|TRBV30|14|TRBD1
TGTGCCTGGAGTGTTGGGACAGGTAGCTACGAGCAGTACTTC
CAWSVGTGSYEQYF
>NA|TRBJ2-1|TRBV11-2|13|NA
TGTGCCAGCAGCTCCGCCACCTACAATGAGCAGTTCTTC
CASSSATYNEQFF
>few|TRBJ1-2|TRBV7-2|15|TRBD1
TGTGCCAGCAGCTTAGTTGGGACAGGGGGCTATGGCTACACCTTC
CASSLVGTGGYGYTF
>NA|TRBJ2-1|TRBV28|15|TRBD2
TGTGCCACCGCGGGACTAGCGAGAGCTTACAATGAGCAGTTCTTC
CATAGLARAYNEQFF
>many|TRBJ2-2|TRBV28|16|NA
TGTGCCAGCAGCTCGGCCGGGACAACGAACACCGGGGAGCTGTTTTTT
CASSSAGTTNTGELFF
>many|TRBJ2-7|TRBV20-1|12|NA
TGCAGTGCTAGAGATCAGACGGAGGAGCAGTACTTC
CSARDQTEEQYF
>NA|TRBJ1-4|TRBV28|15|NA
TGTGCCAGCAGTCCTCAGGGAATTACTAATGAAAAACTGTTTTTT
CASSPQGITNEKLFF
>many|TRBJ2-5|TRBV28|17|TRBD2
TGTGCCAGCAGTCCGGGGGCTAGCGGGAGAGCCTTGGAGACCCAGTACTTC
CASSPGASGRALETQYF
>many|TRBJ1-1|TRBV30|13|NA
TGTGCCTGGAGCGGAGGGTCGGGCACTGAAGCTTTCTTT
CAWSGGSGTEAFF
>few|TRBJ2-5|TRBV2|14|NA
TGTGCCAGCAGTTTCGCACCGGAGGGAGAGACCCAGTACTTC
CASSFAPEGETQYF
>many|TRBJ2-3|TRBV5-6|15|TRBD2
TGTGCCAGCAGCCTTCTAGCGGGCTTCACAGATACGCAGTATTTT
CASSLLAGFTDTQYF
>many|TRBJ1-1|TRBV18|15|NA
TGTGCCAGCTCACCACCGGAACAGGTGAACACTGAAGCTTTCTTT
CASSPPEQVNTEAFF
>NA|TRBJ2-7|TRBV10-3|18|TRBD2
TGTGCCATCAGTGATCCGGGACTAGCGGAAAAAATTGCCTACGAGCAGTACTTC
CAISDPGLAEKIAYEQYF
>many|TRBJ2-1|TRBV28|15|NA
TGTGCCAGCAATTCCGGGGGCTTATCCTACAATGAGCAGTTCTTC
CASNSGGLSYNEQFF
>many|TRBJ2-5|TRBV29-1|12|TRBD1
TGCAGCACGGGACAGGGCCAAGAGACCCAGTACTTC
CSTGQGQETQYF
>many|TRBJ1-5|TRBV20-1|13|TRBD1
TGCAGTGCCATGACAGGGGCCAATCAGCCCCAGCATTTT
CSAMTGANQPQHF
>NA|TRBJ2-1|TRBV20-1|14|TRBD2
TGCAGTGCTACTCGGGAGGGCCTCGACAATGAGCAGTTCTTC
CSATREGLDNEQFF
>many|TRBJ1-4|TRBV6-1|12|NA
TGTGCCAGCAGGAAACAGGGAGAAAAACTGTTTTTT
CASRKQGEKLFF
>many|TRBJ2-3|TRBV18|14|TRBD1
TGTGCCAGCTCACCAACAGGGGGCACAGATACGCAGTATTTT
CASSPTGGTDTQYF
>many|TRBJ2-7|TRBV5-1|14|NA
TGCGCCAGCAGCGAACACTCAAGCTCCTACGAGCAGTACTTC
CASSEHSSSYEQYF
>few|TRBJ2-2|TRBV29-1|15|TRBD1
TGCAGCGTGTACGCCGGGACAGGGAACACCGGGGAGCTGTTTTTT
CSVYAGTGNTGELFF
>NA|TRBJ1-1|TRBV16|14|NA
TGTGCCAGCAGCCTCGAGGGGGTTCAGACTGAAGCTTTCTTT
CASSLEGVQTEAFF
>many|TRBJ2-3|TRBV20-1|16|TRBD1
TGCAGTGCTCAACCCCAGGGGGCGCGAGGCACAGATACGCAGTATTTT
CSAQPQGARGTDTQYF
>few|TRBJ1-5|TRBV18|14|NA
TGTGCCAGCTCACCGCCTGGCTTGGTTCAGCCCCAGCATTTT
CASSPPGLVQPQHF
>many|TRBJ2-3|TRBV7-2|14|NA
TGTGCCAGCAGCTTAGTGGATGAAGCGGGTACGCAGTATTTT
CASSLVDEAGTQYF
>many|TRBJ1-1|TRBV28|16|TRBD1
TGTGCCAGCAGTTTATCCCGGACAGGCTCGAACACTGAAGCTTTCTTT
CASSLSRTGSNTEAFF
>NA|TRBJ2-2|TRBV20-1|14|TRBD2
TGCAGTGCTAGGACTAGCGGTGCCACCGGGGAGCTGTTTTTT
CSARTSGATGELFF
>many|TRBJ1-5|TRBV5-1|13|NA
TGCGCCAGCAGCAGGGGGACCAATCAGCCCCAGCATTTT
CASSRGTNQPQHF
>many|TRBJ2-7|TRBV30|13|NA
TGTGCCTGGAACGACAGATTAGCCTACGAGCAGTACTTC
CAWNDRLAYEQYF
>NA|TRBJ2-2|TRBV20-1|14|NA
TGCAGTGCTCTTCTACCCTCAGGGACCGGGGAGCTGTTTTTT
CSALLPSGTGELFF
>NA|TRBJ2-3|TRBV7-8|15|NA
TGTGCCAGCACGAATGAATGGGGGTCAACAGATACGCAGTATTTT
CASTNEWGSTDTQYF
>NA|TRBJ2-7|TRBV28|13|NA
TGTGCCAGCACCCCTCCGGCGGCCTACGAGCAGTACTTC
CASTPPAAYEQYF
>many|TRBJ2-5|TRBV6-1|16|NA
TGTGCCAGCAGCCACCTCGGGGGCCCTTCCCAAGAGACCCAGTACTTC
CASSHLGGPSQETQYF
>many|TRBJ2-2|TRBV30|14|NA
TGTGCCTGGAGCCGGGGACTCAACACCGGGGAGCTGTTTTTT
CAWSRGLNTGELFF
>many|TRBJ1-2|TRBV3-1|15|NA
TGTGCCAGCAGCCAAGAAGTGACAGGAGGCGATGGCTACACCTTC
CASSQEVTGGDGYTF
>many|TRBJ2-3|TRBV20-1|15|TRBD1
TGCAGTGCTAGAGATACGGGACAGGGTGCAGATACGCAGTATTTT
CSARDTGQGADTQYF
>NA|TRBJ1-6|TRBV5-1|16|NA
TGCGCCAGCAGCTTGGGGGACACGGCTGTAAGTTCACCCCTCCACTTT
CASSLGDTAVSSPLHF
>many|TRBJ1-2|TRBV6-1|14|NA
TGTGCCAGCAGTGAAAATGGTCCGAACTATGGCTACACCTTC
CASSENGPNYGYTF
>many|TRBJ2-6|TRBV19|15|TRBD2
TGTGCCAGTAGTATTAGCGGGACTGGGGCCAACGTCCTGACTTTC
CASSISGTGANVLTF
>many|TRBJ2-1|TRBV27|15|TRBD1
TGTGCCAGCCAAATAGGGACAGAATCCTACAATGAGCAGTTCTTC
CASQIGTESYNEQFF
>many|TRBJ2-1|TRBV11-3|17|TRBD2
TGTGCCAGCAGCGCTAGGGAGGGGACTAGCGCACACAATGAGCAGTTCTTC
CASSAREGTSAHNEQFF
>many|TRBJ2-5|TRBV6-2/TRBV6-3|15|NA
TGTGCCAGCAGTCCGAGCCGTGACTGGCTTAGGACCCAGTACTTC
CASSPSRDWLRTQYF
>many|TRBJ2-2|TRBV12-3/TRBV12-4|14|NA
TGTGCCAGCCGCCGGGGGTATTACACCGGGGAGCTGTTTTTT
CASRRGYYTGELFF
>many|TRBJ1-5|TRBV2|17|TRBD1
TGTGCCAGCAGTCGCAGACAGGGAACGGGTAGCAATCAGCCCCAGCATTTT
CASSRRQGTGSNQPQHF
>few|TRBJ2-5|TRBV5-1|16|TRBD2
TGCGCCAGCAGCTTGGGGCTAGCGGGAGGAAAAGAGACCCAGTACTTC
CASSLGLAGGKETQYF